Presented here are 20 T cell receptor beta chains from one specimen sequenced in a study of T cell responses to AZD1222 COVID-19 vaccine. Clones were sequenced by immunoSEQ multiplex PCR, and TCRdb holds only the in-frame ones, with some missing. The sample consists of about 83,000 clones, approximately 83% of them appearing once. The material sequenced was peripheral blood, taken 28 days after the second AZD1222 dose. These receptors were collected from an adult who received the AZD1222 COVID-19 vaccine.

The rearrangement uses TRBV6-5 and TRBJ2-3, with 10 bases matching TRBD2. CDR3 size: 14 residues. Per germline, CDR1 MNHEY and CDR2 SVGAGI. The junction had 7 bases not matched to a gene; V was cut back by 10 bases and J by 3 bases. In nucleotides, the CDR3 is TGTGCCACTCGCCTAGCGGGGGTTACAGATACGCAGTATTTT. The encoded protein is CATRLAGVTDTQYF.

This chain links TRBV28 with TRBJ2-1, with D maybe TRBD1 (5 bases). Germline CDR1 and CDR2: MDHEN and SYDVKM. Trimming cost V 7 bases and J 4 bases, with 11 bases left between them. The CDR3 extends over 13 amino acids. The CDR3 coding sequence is TGTGCCAGCAAAAAGGACAATTACAATGAGCAGTTCTTC. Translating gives CASKKDNYNEQFF.

The CDR3 coding sequence is TGCGCCAGCAGCTTGTCCGCCAGGGGAGGCGGCGAGCAGTACTTC. Translation gives CASSLSARGGGEQYF. This chain joins TRBV5-1 and TRBJ2-7; D tentatively fits TRBD1 or TRBD2 (6 bases each). CDR3 length: 15 amino acids. Between the trimmed V and J ends, which lost 1 base and 6 bases, there was a span of 17 bases. The germline CDR1 and CDR2 sequences are SGHRS and YFSETQ.

CDR3 residues: CASSVDPDTQYF. CDR3 coding DNA: TGTGCCAGCAGCGTAGACCCAGATACGCAGTATTTT. The V gene is TRBV9, the J gene TRBJ2-3; D call uncertain. Germline V lookup: CDR1 SGDLS, CDR2 YYNGEE. The CDR3 has 12 residues. Trimming took off 0 bases at V and 4 bases at J, with 3 bases between the two ends.

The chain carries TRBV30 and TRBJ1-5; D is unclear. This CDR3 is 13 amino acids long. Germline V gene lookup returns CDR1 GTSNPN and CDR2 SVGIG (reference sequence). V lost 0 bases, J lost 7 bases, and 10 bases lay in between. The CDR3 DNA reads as TGTGCCTGGAGTGTAGCTCCGAGGCAGCCCCAGCATTTT. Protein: CAWSVAPRQPQHF.

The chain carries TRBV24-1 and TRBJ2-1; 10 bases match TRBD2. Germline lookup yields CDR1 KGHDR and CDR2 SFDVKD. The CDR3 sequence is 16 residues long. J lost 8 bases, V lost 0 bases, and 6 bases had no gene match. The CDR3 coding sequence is TGTGCCACCAGTGATTTGGCTAGCGGGAGTGTCCATGAGCAGTTCTTC. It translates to CATSDLASGSVHEQFF.

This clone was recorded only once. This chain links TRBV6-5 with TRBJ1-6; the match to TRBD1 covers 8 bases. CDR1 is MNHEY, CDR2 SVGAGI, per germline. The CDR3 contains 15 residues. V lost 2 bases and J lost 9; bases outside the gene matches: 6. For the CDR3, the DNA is TGTGCCAGCAGTTACGGGGGCAGGGGGCTTTCACCCCTCCACTTT. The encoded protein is CASSYGGRGLSPLHF.

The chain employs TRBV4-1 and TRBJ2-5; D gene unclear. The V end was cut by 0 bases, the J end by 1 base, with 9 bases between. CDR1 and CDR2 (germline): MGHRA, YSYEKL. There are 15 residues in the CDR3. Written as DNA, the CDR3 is TGCGCCAGCAGCCAAGAGGCGAGACTCCAAGAGACCCAGTACTTC. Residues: CASSQEARLQETQYF.

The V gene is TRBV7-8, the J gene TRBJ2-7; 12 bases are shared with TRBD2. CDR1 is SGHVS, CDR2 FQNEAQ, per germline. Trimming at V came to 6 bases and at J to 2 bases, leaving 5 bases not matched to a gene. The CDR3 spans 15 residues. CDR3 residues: CASRGTSGRTYEQYF. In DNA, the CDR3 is TGTGCCAGCAGGGGGACTAGCGGGCGGACCTACGAGCAGTACTTC.

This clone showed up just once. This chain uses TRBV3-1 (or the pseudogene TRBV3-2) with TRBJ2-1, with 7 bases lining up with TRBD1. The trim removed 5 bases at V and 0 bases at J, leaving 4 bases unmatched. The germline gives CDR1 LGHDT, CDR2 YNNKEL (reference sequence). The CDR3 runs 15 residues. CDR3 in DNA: TGTGCCAGCAGCGGGACAGTCCACTCCTACAATGAGCAGTTCTTC. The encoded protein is CASSGTVHSYNEQFF.

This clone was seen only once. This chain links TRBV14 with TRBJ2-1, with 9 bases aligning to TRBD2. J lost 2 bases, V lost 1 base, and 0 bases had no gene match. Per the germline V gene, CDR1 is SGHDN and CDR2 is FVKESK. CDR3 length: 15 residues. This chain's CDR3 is CASSQGGGAYNEQFF. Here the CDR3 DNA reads TGTGCCAGCAGCCAAGGCGGGGGGGCCTACAATGAGCAGTTCTTC.

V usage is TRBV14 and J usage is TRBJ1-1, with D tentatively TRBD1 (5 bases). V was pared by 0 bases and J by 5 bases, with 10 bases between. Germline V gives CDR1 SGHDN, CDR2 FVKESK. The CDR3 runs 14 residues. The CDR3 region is CASSQEGGWTEAFF. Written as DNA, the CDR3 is TGTGCCAGCAGCCAAGAGGGGGGTTGGACTGAAGCTTTCTTT.

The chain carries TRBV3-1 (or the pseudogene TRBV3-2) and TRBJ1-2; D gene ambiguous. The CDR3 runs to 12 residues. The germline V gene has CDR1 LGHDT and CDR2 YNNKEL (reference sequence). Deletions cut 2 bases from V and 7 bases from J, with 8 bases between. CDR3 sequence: CASSQIDGGYTF. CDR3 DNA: TGTGCCAGCAGCCAAATTGACGGTGGCTACACCTTC.

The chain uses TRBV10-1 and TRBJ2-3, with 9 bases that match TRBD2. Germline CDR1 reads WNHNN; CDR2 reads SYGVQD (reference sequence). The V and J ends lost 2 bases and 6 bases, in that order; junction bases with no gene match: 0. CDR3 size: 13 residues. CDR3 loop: CASSESGGDTQYF. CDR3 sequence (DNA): TGCGCCAGCAGTGAGAGCGGGGGGGATACGCAGTATTTT.

Here the CDR3 reads CASSPGRDTQYF. In DNA form, the CDR3 reads TGTGCCAGCAGCCCAGGGAGGGACACGCAGTATTTT. V and J are TRBV7-9 and TRBJ2-3, with 7 bases fitting TRBD2. The junction had 5 bases not matched to a gene; V was cut back by 5 bases and J by 9 bases. The germline gives CDR1 SEHNR, CDR2 FQNEAQ (reference sequence). CDR3 length: 12 residues.

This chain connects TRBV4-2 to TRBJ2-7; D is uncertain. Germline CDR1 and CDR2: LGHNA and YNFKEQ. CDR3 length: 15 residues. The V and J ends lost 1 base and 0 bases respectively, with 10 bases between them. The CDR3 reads CASSQVVTASYEQYF. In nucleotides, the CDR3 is TGTGCCAGCAGCCAAGTGGTTACAGCCTCCTACGAGCAGTACTTC.

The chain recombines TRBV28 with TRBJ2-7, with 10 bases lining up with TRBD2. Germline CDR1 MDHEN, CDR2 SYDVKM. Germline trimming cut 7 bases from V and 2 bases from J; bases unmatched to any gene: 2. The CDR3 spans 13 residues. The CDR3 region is CASKTSGTYEQYF. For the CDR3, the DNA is TGTGCCAGCAAAACTAGCGGGACCTACGAGCAGTACTTC.

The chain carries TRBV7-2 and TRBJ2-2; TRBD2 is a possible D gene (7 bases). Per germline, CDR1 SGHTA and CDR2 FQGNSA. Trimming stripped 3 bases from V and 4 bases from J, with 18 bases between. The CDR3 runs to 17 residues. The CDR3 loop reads CASSFNLGGLGTGELFF. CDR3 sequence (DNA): TGTGCCAGCAGCTTTAATTTGGGGGGGCTGGGCACCGGGGAGCTGTTTTTT.

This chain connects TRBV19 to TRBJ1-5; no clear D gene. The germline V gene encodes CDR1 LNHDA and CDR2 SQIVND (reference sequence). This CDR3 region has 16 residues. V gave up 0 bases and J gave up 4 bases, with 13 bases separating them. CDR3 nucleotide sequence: TGTGCCAGTAGTATAGATCGGGGAAGCGTGAATCAGCCCCAGCATTTT. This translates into CASSIDRGSVNQPQHF.

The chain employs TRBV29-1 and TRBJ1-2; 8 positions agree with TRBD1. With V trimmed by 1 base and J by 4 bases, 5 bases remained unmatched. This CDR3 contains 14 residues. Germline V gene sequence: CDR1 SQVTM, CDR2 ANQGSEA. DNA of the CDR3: TGCAGCGTTGAAGGAGGACAGGGTGCCTATGGCTACACCTTC. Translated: CSVEGGQGAYGYTF.